What follows are 31 T cell receptor beta chains derived from one specimen sequenced in a study of blood T cell repertoires in COVID-19. Clones were sequenced by immunoSEQ multiplex PCR, and TCRdb holds only the in-frame ones, with some missing. There are 200,000 to 300,000 clones in the sample; more than 70% occur only once, and approximately 6% lies in the top ten. The sequencing sample was made of peripheral blood. These receptors came from a woman in her twenties or thirties with COVID-19, enrolled during active disease.

V usage is TRBV19 and J usage is TRBJ2-1; 9 nucleotides agree with TRBD2. Germline CDR1 reads LNHDA; CDR2 reads SQIVND (reference sequence). The V gene end was trimmed by 5 bases and the J gene end by 9 bases; junction bases not matched to a gene: 14. The CDR3 runs to 16 residues. The CDR3 region is CASSPRVAGGLSEQFF. CDR3 bases: TGTGCCAGTAGTCCCCGGGTGGCGGGGGGGCTCAGTGAGCAGTTCTTC. Based on the CDR3 plus reference TRBV19 and TRBJ2-1, the full variable domain is DGGITQSPKYLFRKEGQNVTLSCEQNLNHDAMYWYRQDPGQGLRLIYYSQIVNDFQKGDIAEGYSVSREKKESFPLTVTSAQKNPTAFYLCASSPRVAGGLSEQFFGPGTRLTVL.

The V and J genes are TRBV28 and TRBJ1-2, with D unresolved. The CDR3 covers 14 residues. Germline assignment: CDR1 MDHEN and CDR2 SYDVKM. V lost 2 bases to trimming and J lost 4 bases, with 11 bases between them. The CDR3 spells CASSLRSVAYGYTF. DNA of the CDR3: TGTGCCAGCAGTTTACGGTCAGTAGCCTATGGCTACACCTTC.

The chain uses TRBV5-1 and TRBJ2-1; a possible D gene is TRBD2 (6 bases). CDR1 is SGHRS, CDR2 YFSETQ, per germline. Trimming shortened V by 4 bases and J by 13 bases, and 24 bases separated the two germline ends. CDR3 size: 15 residues. As DNA, the CDR3 is TGCGCCAGCAGCCTCCCCGGGGGACCCATCACAGATCAGTTCTTC. The encoded protein is CASSLPGGPITDQFF. Supplemented by reference TRBV5-1 and TRBJ2-1, the full variable domain reads KAGVTQTPRYLIKTRGQQVTLSCSPISGHRSVSWYQQTPGQGLQFLFEYFSETQRNKGNFPGRFSGRQFSNSRSEMNVSTLELGDSALYLCASSLPGGPITDQFFGPGTRLTVL.

There are a few counts of this clone. The rearrangement uses TRBV7-2 and TRBJ2-3; TRBD1 is a possible D gene (6 bases). Trimming took off 6 bases at V and 5 bases at J, with 21 bases between the two ends. This CDR3 has 16 amino acids. Germline CDR1 reads SGHTA; CDR2 reads FQGNSA. The CDR3 DNA reads TGTGCCAGCAGTCTCAGGGGAAGTGGGTCTGGAGATACGCAGTATTTT. Translating gives CASSLRGSGSGDTQYF. Full variable domain (missing parts from reference TRBV7-2 and TRBJ2-3): GAGVSQSPSNKVTEKGKDVELRCDPISGHTALYWYRQSLGQGLEFLIYFQGNSAPDKSGLPSDRFSAERTGGSVSTLTIQRTQQEDSAVYLCASSLRGSGSGDTQYFGPGTRLTVL.

The chain couples TRBV2 to TRBJ2-7; TRBD1 might be the D (5 bases). Per germline, CDR1 SNHLY and CDR2 FYNNEI. The CDR3 covers 13 residues. V lost 8 bases and J 2 bases, leaving 13 bases between the germline ends. CDR3 coding DNA: TGTGCCAGCCAATACAGGTCTACCTACGAGCAGTACTTC. Protein sequence: CASQYRSTYEQYF.

This sequence joins TRBV22-1 and TRBJ2-5; the table names TRBD1, a call not compared with the DNA. TRBV22-1 is recorded as a pseudogene. CDR3 length equals 17 residues. The CDR3 loop is CPGSAPTKQIIQETQYF. For the CDR3, the DNA is TGTCCTGGGAGCGCACCAACAAAACAGATTATCCAAGAGACCCAGTACTTC.

This clone was seen only once. This chain connects TRBV7-2 to TRBJ1-4; no reliable D call. With 5 bases removed from V and 7 bases from J, the gap between germline ends came to 8 bases. This CDR3 contains 12 residues. Germline lookup yields CDR1 SGHTA and CDR2 FQGNSA. The CDR3 spells CASSPTPEKLFF. CDR3 sequence (DNA): TGTGCCAGCAGCCCGACACCTGAAAAACTGTTTTTT.

V is TRBV29-1 and J is TRBJ1-4; 7 bases are a match to TRBD1. V trimming: 6 bases; J trimming: 0 bases; junction bases outside the gene matches: 10. CDR1 is SQVTM, CDR2 ANQGSEA, per germline. This CDR3 is 16 amino acids long. The CDR3 DNA reads TGCAGCGTGGCCGGGACAGCTACTTCAACTAATGAAAAACTGTTTTTT. Its protein product is CSVAGTATSTNEKLFF.

This rearrangement joins TRBV9 to TRBJ2-1; 7 bases map to TRBD2. This CDR3 is 15 amino acids long. Germline V gene lookup returns CDR1 SGDLS and CDR2 YYNGEE. After removal of 0 bases from V and 8 bases from J, the junction contained 8 bases not matched to a gene. CDR3 in amino acids: CASSVEGGRRDEQFF. The CDR3 DNA follows: TGTGCCAGCAGCGTAGAGGGAGGGAGGCGGGATGAGCAGTTCTTC.

The CDR3 reads CASSTDIAKNIQYF. CDR3 bases: TGTGCCAGTAGTACCGACATAGCCAAAAACATTCAGTACTTC. The V and J genes are TRBV19 and TRBJ2-4; no definite D call. This CDR3 is built from 14 residues. Looked up from germline, CDR1 is LNHDA and CDR2 is SQIVND (reference sequence). V shed 4 bases and J shed 0 bases, with 7 bases lying between them.

The chain combines TRBV5-8 with TRBJ1-2; D is unresolved. Trimming took 4 bases from V and 1 from J, leaving 14 bases between them. Per germline, CDR1 SGHTS and CDR2 YDEGEE. This CDR3 has 15 residues. The CDR3, as DNA: TGTGCCAGCAGCCGCGCCAGCGGGAGTAACTATGGCTACACCTTC. Translation gives CASSRASGSNYGYTF.

The chain uses TRBV2 and TRBJ1-5, with a tentative D call TRBD1 (6 bases). Trimming left V 8 bases short and J 4 bases short, with 12 bases between. The length of the CDR3 is 13 residues. CDR1 is SNHLY, CDR2 FYNNEI, per germline. The CDR3 spells CASGRTVNQPQHF. The DNA for the CDR3 is TGTGCCAGCGGACGGACAGTAAATCAGCCCCAGCATTTT.

The chain combines TRBV27 with TRBJ1-2; TRBD1 is a possible D gene (6 bases). Germline CDR1 MNHEY, CDR2 SMNVEV (reference sequence). This CDR3 comprises 15 residues. V was trimmed by 6 bases and J by 4 bases, leaving 18 bases between them. CDR3 coding DNA: TGTGCCAGCAGCCCCTCAGGGGATCCCTTCTATGGCTACACCTTC. This encodes CASSPSGDPFYGYTF.

CDR3 sequence: CASSSMAVNTEAFF. In DNA, the CDR3 is TGTGCCAGCAGCTCCATGGCGGTAAACACTGAAGCTTTCTTT. The chain is built from TRBV7-2 and TRBJ1-1; the D is unclear. CDR1 is SGHTA and CDR2 is FQGNSA in the germline V gene. With 4 bases removed from V and 2 bases from J, the gap between germline ends came to 11 bases. CDR3 length: 14 residues.

This chain uses TRBV7-8 with TRBJ2-1, with 9 bases matching TRBD2. This CDR3 region has 16 residues. CDR1 and CDR2 (germline): SGHVS, FQNEAQ. The junction had 6 bases not matched to a gene; V was cut back by 0 bases and J by 6 bases. The DNA of the CDR3 is TGTGCCAGCAGCTTAGCGCGGACTAGCGCCGGCAATGAGCAGTTCTTC. It encodes CASSLARTSAGNEQFF.

V is TRBV3-1 (or the pseudogene TRBV3-2) and J is TRBJ1-4, with a possible D match to TRBD1 (5 bases). V was pared by 1 base and J by 7 bases, with 19 bases between. The CDR3 runs to 17 residues. Germline V CDR1 and CDR2: LGHDT, YNNKEL (reference sequence). The CDR3 protein is CASSQGVSGGGSEKLFF. The CDR3 bases are TGTGCCAGCAGCCAAGGGGTCTCCGGCGGGGGAAGTGAAAAACTGTTTTTT.

This clone was seen a handful of times. The CDR3 here is CSVSTSGGAETQYF. The CDR3 nucleotides read TGCAGCGTTTCGACTAGCGGGGGGGCCGAGACCCAGTACTTC. This sequence joins TRBV29-1 and TRBJ2-5, with 14 nucleotides matching TRBD2. Germline V gives CDR1 SQVTM, CDR2 ANQGSEA. The V gene end was trimmed by 5 bases and the J gene end by 5 bases; junction bases not matched to a gene: 4. This CDR3 is 14 amino acids long.

This rearrangement joins TRBV9 to TRBJ2-1; a possible D gene is TRBD2 (6 bases). Germline CDR1 reads SGDLS; CDR2 reads YYNGEE. The length of the CDR3 is 13 residues. The V gene lost 3 bases and the J gene lost 2 bases, with 6 bases spanning the gap. The CDR3 DNA sequence: TGTGCCAGCAGCGCTAGCGCCTACAATGAGCAGTTCTTC. It translates to CASSASAYNEQFF. Together with reference TRBV9 and TRBJ2-1, the CDR3 gives the full variable domain: DSGVTQTPKHLITATGQRVTLRCSPRSGDLSVYWYQQSLDQGLQFLIQYYNGEERAKGNILERFSAQQFPDLHSELNLSSLELGDSALYFCASSASAYNEQFFGPGTRLTVL.

This clone occurred once. This chain connects TRBV6-5 to TRBJ1-6, with D possibly matching TRBD1 (5 bases). V was cut by 7 bases and J by 10 bases, with 14 bases left in between. The CDR3 spans 13 residues. The germline CDR1 and CDR2 sequences are MNHEY and SVGAGI. The CDR3 loop is CASTREVNSPLHF. The CDR3 DNA is TGTGCCAGCACCAGGGAGGTTAACTCACCCCTCCACTTT.

The V call is TRBV7-9, the J call TRBJ1-1; D not certain. CDR3 length: 14 amino acids. Germline lookup yields CDR1 SEHNR and CDR2 FQNEAQ (reference sequence). The germline V and J ends were trimmed by 4 bases and 11 bases, with 20 bases remaining between them. CDR3 amino acids: CASSSPHRIAYAFF. The CDR3 DNA follows: TGTGCCAGCAGCTCGCCCCACAGAATCGCCTATGCTTTCTTT.

As regards this clone: The junction departs from germline at one end; a sequencing error may be responsible. The chain uses TRBV7-7 and TRBJ2-2, with TRBD1 as a possible D gene (5 bases). Germline lookup yields CDR1 SSHAT and CDR2 FNYEAQ (reference sequence). The CDR3 sequence is 16 residues long. The chain's CDR3 is CASSPWTPRNTGELFF. In DNA, the CDR3 is TGTGCTAGCAGCCCATGGACACCCCGGAACACCGGGGAGCTGTTTTTT.

The chain combines TRBV19 with TRBJ2-5; 10 bases match TRBD2. The CDR3 loop spans 15 amino acids. Germline V gene lookup returns CDR1 LNHDA and CDR2 SQIVND (reference sequence). V shed 4 bases and J 5 bases; nucleotides not matched to a gene: 7. The CDR3 sequence: CASSKREGSGETQYF. Written as DNA, the CDR3 is TGTGCCAGTAGTAAGCGGGAGGGGAGCGGGGAGACCCAGTACTTC.

The V gene is TRBV30, the J gene TRBJ1-2; 8 bases are a match to TRBD1. Germline-derived CDR1 and CDR2 are GTSNPN and SVGIG (reference sequence). This CDR3 is 14 amino acids long. With V trimmed by 0 bases and J by 6 bases, 6 bases remained unmatched. The CDR3 sequence: CAWSVDRGSHGYTF. Written as DNA, the CDR3 is TGTGCCTGGAGTGTAGACAGGGGATCGCATGGCTACACCTTC.

The chain carries TRBV6-2 or TRBV6-3 and TRBJ2-5; 10 bases agree with TRBD2. Trimming cost V 2 bases and J 2 bases; bases outside gene matches: 8. The germline V gene encodes CDR1 MNHEY and CDR2 SVGEGT. CDR3 length: 17 residues. CDR3 in amino acids: CASSYVQRGGWQETQYF. CDR3 nucleotides: TGTGCCAGCAGTTACGTGCAGCGGGGGGGCTGGCAAGAGACCCAGTACTTC.

This chain joins TRBV28 and TRBJ1-5; 9 nucleotides align to TRBD1. J gave up 1 base and V 8 bases, and 6 bases lay outside the gene matches. The CDR3 length is 15 residues. Germline V gene data show CDR1 as MDHEN and CDR2 as SYDVKM. CDR3 DNA: TGTGCCAGCGTACAGGGGGCGCGAAGCAATCAGCCCCAGCATTTT. Its protein product is CASVQGARSNQPQHF.

The count of this clone is one. This chain links TRBV2 with TRBJ2-1; D may be TRBD2 (5 bases). Trimming pared 7 bases from V and 4 bases from J, leaving 11 bases between. The germline gives CDR1 SNHLY, CDR2 FYNNEI. The length of the CDR3 is 13 residues. The CDR3 bases are TGTGCCAGCATGGGAGTGGGGTACAATGAGCAGTTCTTC. Translating it yields CASMGVGYNEQFF.

The rearrangement uses TRBV28 and TRBJ1-6; D is undetermined. Trimming pared 7 bases from V and 3 bases from J, leaving 19 bases between. This CDR3 spans 17 amino acids. Germline CDR1 and CDR2: MDHEN and SYDVKM. The CDR3 region is CASTYPAAGFYNSPLHF. The CDR3 DNA reads TGTGCCAGCACCTACCCCGCTGCGGGGTTCTATAATTCACCCCTCCACTTT. Full variable domain (outside the CDR3, taken from reference TRBV28 and TRBJ1-6): DVKVTQSSRYLVKRTGEKVFLECVQDMDHENMFWYRQDPGLGLRLIYFSYDVKMKEKGDIPEGYSVSREKKERFSLILESASTNQTSMYLCASTYPAAGFYNSPLHFGNGTRLTVT.

The chain is built from TRBV11-2 and TRBJ1-3; TRBD1 is a possible D gene (6 bases). Germline CDR1 SGHAT, CDR2 FQNNGV. The CDR3 consists of 17 residues. The V end was cut by 2 bases, the J end by 2 bases, with 16 bases between. CDR3 residues: CASSLYFPQGTGNTIYF. The DNA of the CDR3 is TGTGCCAGCAGCTTATATTTTCCCCAGGGGACTGGAAACACCATATATTTT.

This clone was seen repeatedly, ten times or more. The chain couples TRBV30 to TRBJ1-1, with D uncertain. The CDR3 consists of 14 residues. The germline V gene has CDR1 GTSNPN and CDR2 SVGIG (reference sequence). V was pared by 3 bases and J by 1 base, with 12 bases between. Here the CDR3 reads CAWRKRPTNTEAFF. In DNA, the CDR3 is TGTGCCTGGAGGAAGCGGCCGACGAACACTGAAGCTTTCTTT.

On this clone itself: Sequence at one end of the junction differs from germline and may be a read error. This sequence joins TRBV6-4 and TRBJ1-4, with a weak D call TRBD1 (5 bases). This CDR3 has 13 amino acids. CDR1 is MRHNA and CDR2 is SNTAGT in the germline V gene. The CDR3 DNA reads TGCGAACCCCTGGGGCAGGGCGATGAAAAACTGTTTTTT. Its protein product is CEPLGQGDEKLFF.

The CDR3 sequence is CASSAQDRGGYGYTF. As DNA, the CDR3 is TGTGCCAGCAGCGCCCAGGACAGGGGCGGTTATGGCTACACCTTC. The chain has TRBV11-2 and TRBJ1-2, with 9 bases aligning to TRBD1. CDR3 length: 15 residues. The germline CDR1 and CDR2 sequences are SGHAT and FQNNGV. Trimming removed 5 bases from V and 5 bases from J; junction bases left unmatched: 9.